Listed below are T cell receptor beta chains from one sample, sequenced in a study of regulatory T cells in long-lasting Graves disease. MiXCR, applied by TCRdb to the multiplex PCR reads, yields one record per CDR3 protein. The sample yields hundreds of thousands of distinct CDR3 sequences, 15% to 20% seen once. A further study also used this sample, focusing on T cells in Graves' hyperthyroidism and ophthalmopathy.

Sequencing used peripheral blood mononuclear cells (PBMCs), obtained at new diagnosis, from a patient treated with antithyroid drugs. The receptors here all came from a woman younger than 45 with Graves disease. CDR3s include the opening cysteine and the closing phenylalanine or tryptophan. D genes are given only for firm matches. A row's size may be missing; if present it is once, few, many or a size class.

V gene	clone size	J gene	D gene	CDR3 protein	CDR3 DNA
TRBV5-4	NA	TRBJ1-1	NA	CASSLGGPTEMDAFF	TGTGCCAGCAGCTTGGGGGGGCCGACAGAAATGGATGCTTTCTTT
TRBV10-3	NA	TRBJ2-1	TRBD2	CAIRLAGVNEQFF	TGTGCCATCAGACTAGCGGGAGTCAATGAGCAGTTCTTC
TRBV2	many	TRBJ2-3	TRBD2	CASRQLALSTDTQYF	TGTGCCAGCAGGCAACTAGCGCTAAGCACAGATACGCAGTATTTT
TRBV6-1	few	TRBJ2-1	TRBD1	CASSRDRGLYNEQFF	TGTGCCAGCAGCCGGGACAGGGGGCTTTACAATGAGCAGTTCTTC
TRBV7-7	once	TRBJ2-3	NA	CASSLGTGSSGADTQYF	TGTGCTAGCAGCTTAGGAACCGGGTCATCCGGGGCAGATACGCAGTATTTT
TRBV5-1	few	TRBJ2-3	TRBD2	CASSVGGTSGRAVMNTQYF	TGCGCCAGCAGCGTCGGTGGGACTAGCGGGAGGGCCGTGATGAATACGCAGTATTTT
TRBV28	NA	TRBJ1-6	TRBD1	CASSKPGQGLWAPLHF	TGTGCCAGCAGTAAGCCGGGACAGGGCTTGTGGGCACCCCTCCACTTT
TRBV27	many	TRBJ2-3	TRBD2	CASKIQAGVWTDTQYF	TGTGCCAGCAAAATACAAGCGGGAGTTTGGACAGATACGCAGTATTTT
TRBV30	few	TRBJ1-2	NA	CAWAQTGEGGYTF	TGTGCCTGGGCCCAGACAGGAGAAGGTGGCTACACCTTC
TRBV19	NA	TRBJ2-7	NA	CASNPRRGSYEQYF	TGTGCCAGTAATCCAAGGAGGGGGTCCTACGAGCAGTACTTC
TRBV20-1	NA	TRBJ2-5	TRBD1	CSAGQAETQYF	TGCAGTGCTGGACAGGCGGAGACCCAGTACTTC
TRBV2	NA	TRBJ2-5	NA	CATADQTQYF	TGTGCTACCGCGGACCAGACCCAGTACTTC
TRBV30	few	TRBJ2-3	TRBD2	CAWDPRSTSGNTDTQYF	TGTGCCTGGGACCCACGCTCGACTAGCGGGAACACAGATACGCAGTATTTT
TRBV15	few	TRBJ2-7	NA	CATSREGVAYEQYF	TGTGCCACCAGCAGAGAAGGGGTTGCCTACGAGCAGTACTTC
TRBV24-1	NA	TRBJ2-1	NA	CATSEGAGAFDEQFF	TGTGCCACCAGTGAGGGGGCAGGGGCATTCGATGAGCAGTTCTTC
TRBV20-1	many	TRBJ2-7	TRBD2	CSALLAGGWYEQYF	TGCAGTGCTCTTTTAGCGGGAGGTTGGTACGAGCAGTACTTC
TRBV11-2	NA	TRBJ1-1	NA	CASSLEQSRTEAFF	TGTGCCAGCAGCTTAGAGCAGAGTAGGACTGAAGCTTTCTTT
TRBV2	many	TRBJ2-5	TRBD2	CASRLAGGSETQYF	TGTGCCAGCCGACTAGCGGGAGGTTCAGAGACCCAGTACTTC
TRBV28	many	TRBJ2-7	TRBD1	CASSLDRVSYEQYF	TGTGCCAGCAGCCTCGACAGGGTTTCCTACGAGCAGTACTTC
TRBV20-1	many	TRBJ2-1	NA	CSARVWSSYNEQFF	TGCAGTGCTAGAGTATGGAGCTCCTACAATGAGCAGTTCTTC
TRBV7-3	many	TRBJ1-4	NA	CASSLNAGSGEKLFF	TGTGCCAGCAGCTTAAATGCAGGGTCGGGGGAAAAACTGTTTTTT
TRBV11-2	few	TRBJ2-2	NA	CASSIMEGNTGELFF	TGTGCCAGCAGCATTATGGAGGGGAACACCGGGGAGCTGTTTTTT
TRBV13	many	TRBJ2-7	NA	CASSLGQDLTEQYF	TGTGCCAGCAGCTTAGGCCAGGATCTCACCGAGCAGTACTTC
TRBV27	few	TRBJ2-7	NA	CASSSPSIVPAYEQYF	TGTGCCAGCAGTTCTCCGTCCATTGTACCCGCCTACGAGCAGTACTTC
TRBV7-8	NA	TRBJ1-3	NA	CASSTPGRRTIYF	TGTGCCAGCAGCACCCCGGGCCGCCGGACCATATATTTT
TRBV28	NA	TRBJ2-3	NA	CASSRGLHTDTQYF	TGTGCCAGCTCTAGGGGACTCCACACAGATACGCAGTATTTT
TRBV28	few	TRBJ2-1	NA	CASSSRRALSYNEQFF	TGTGCCAGCAGTTCCCGGAGGGCCCTCTCCTACAATGAGCAGTTCTTC
TRBV29-1	NA	TRBJ2-3	NA	CSVDTREVATDTQYF	TGCAGCGTTGATACTCGTGAGGTGGCCACAGATACGCAGTATTTT
TRBV7-9	few	TRBJ2-1	NA	CASSNHYSQFF	TGTGCCAGCAGCAATCATTATTCCCAGTTCTTC
TRBV30	few	TRBJ1-5	NA	CAWSPSYNQPQHF	TGTGCCTGGAGCCCCAGCTACAATCAGCCCCAGCATTTT
TRBV28	NA	TRBJ1-5	NA	CASSLMRHQPQHF	TGTGCCAGCAGTTTGATGAGGCATCAGCCCCAGCATTTT
TRBV2	many	TRBJ1-2	NA	CASTRGENGYTF	TGTGCCAGCACTCGTGGGGAGAATGGCTACACCTTC
TRBV6-2/TRBV6-3	NA	TRBJ1-2	NA	CASSYSKEGIRNGYTF	TGTGCCAGCAGTTACTCGAAAGAGGGGATACGCAATGGCTACACCTTC
TRBV6-2/TRBV6-3	many	TRBJ1-1	NA	CASRIPGPRMRAFF	TGTGCCAGCAGGATCCCGGGCCCTCGCATGCGGGCTTTCTTT
TRBV28	many	TRBJ2-3	TRBD1	CATTDRVMEVVGHTQYF	TGTGCCACTACCGACAGGGTTATGGAGGTTGTCGGCCATACGCAGTATTTT
TRBV6-5	many	TRBJ2-5	TRBD2	CASSYSGSGRETQYF	TGTGCCAGCAGTTACAGCGGGAGTGGTAGGGAGACCCAGTACTTC
TRBV6-1	many	TRBJ1-6	TRBD1	CASRDVAVGQGASPLHF	TGTGCCAGCAGGGACGTAGCCGTGGGACAGGGGGCTTCACCCCTCCACTTT